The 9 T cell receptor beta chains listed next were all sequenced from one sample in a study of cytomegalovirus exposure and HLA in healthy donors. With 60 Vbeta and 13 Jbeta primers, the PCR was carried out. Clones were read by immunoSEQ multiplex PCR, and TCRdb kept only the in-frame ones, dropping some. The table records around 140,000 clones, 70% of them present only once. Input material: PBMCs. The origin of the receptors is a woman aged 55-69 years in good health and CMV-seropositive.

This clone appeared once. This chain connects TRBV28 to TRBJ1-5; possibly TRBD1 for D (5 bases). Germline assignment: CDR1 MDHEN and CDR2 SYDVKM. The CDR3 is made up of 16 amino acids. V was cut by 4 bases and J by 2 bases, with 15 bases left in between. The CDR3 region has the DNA TGTGCCAGCAGTTCAAGACAGCTCGACGGCAATCAGCCCCAGCATTTT. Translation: CASSSRQLDGNQPQHF.

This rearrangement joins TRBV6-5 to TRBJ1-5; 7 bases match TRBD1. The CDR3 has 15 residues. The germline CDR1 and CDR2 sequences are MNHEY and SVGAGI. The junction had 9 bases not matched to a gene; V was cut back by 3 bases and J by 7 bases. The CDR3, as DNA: TGTGCCAGCAGTTATCCAGACAGGGAAGGACAGCCCCAGCATTTT. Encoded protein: CASSYPDREGQPQHF.

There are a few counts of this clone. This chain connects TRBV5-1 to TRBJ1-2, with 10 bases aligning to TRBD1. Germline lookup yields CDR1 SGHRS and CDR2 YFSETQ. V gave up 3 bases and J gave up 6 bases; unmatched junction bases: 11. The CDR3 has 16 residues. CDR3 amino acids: CASSSDQTGGRDGYTF. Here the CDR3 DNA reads TGCGCCAGCAGCTCTGACCAGACAGGGGGCAGGGATGGCTACACCTTC.

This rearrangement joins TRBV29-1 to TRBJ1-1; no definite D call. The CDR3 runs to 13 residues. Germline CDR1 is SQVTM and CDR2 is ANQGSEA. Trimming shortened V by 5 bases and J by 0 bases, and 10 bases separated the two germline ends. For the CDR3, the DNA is TGCAGCGTTCGGACGGGGATGAACACTGAAGCTTTCTTT. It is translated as CSVRTGMNTEAFF. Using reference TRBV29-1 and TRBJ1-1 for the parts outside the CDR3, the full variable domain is SAVISQKPSRDICQRGTSLTIQCQVDSQVTMMFWYRQQPGQSLTLIATANQGSEATYESGFVIDKFPISRPNLTFSTLTVSNMSPEDSSIYLCSVRTGMNTEAFFGQGTRLTVV.

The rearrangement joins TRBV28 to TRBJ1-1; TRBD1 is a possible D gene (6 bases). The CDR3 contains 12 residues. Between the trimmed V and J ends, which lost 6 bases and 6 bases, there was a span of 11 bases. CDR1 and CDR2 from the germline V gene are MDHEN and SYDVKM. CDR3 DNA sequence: TGTGCCAGCAGCCCTGGGGGCCCTGAAGCTTTCTTT. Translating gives CASSPGGPEAFF.

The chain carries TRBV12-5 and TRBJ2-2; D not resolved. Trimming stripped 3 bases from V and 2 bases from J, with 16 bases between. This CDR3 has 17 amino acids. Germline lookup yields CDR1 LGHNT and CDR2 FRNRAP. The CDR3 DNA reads TGTGCTAGTGGTTTCCTCCCGGGTCATACTAACACCGGGGAGCTGTTTTTT. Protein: CASGFLPGHTNTGELFF.

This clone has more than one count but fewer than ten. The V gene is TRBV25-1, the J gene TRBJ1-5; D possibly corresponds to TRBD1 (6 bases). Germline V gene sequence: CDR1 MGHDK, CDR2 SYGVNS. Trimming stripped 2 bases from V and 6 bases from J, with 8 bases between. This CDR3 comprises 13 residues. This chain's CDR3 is CASSETGSQPQHF. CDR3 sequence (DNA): TGTGCCAGCAGTGAAACAGGGAGTCAGCCCCAGCATTTT.

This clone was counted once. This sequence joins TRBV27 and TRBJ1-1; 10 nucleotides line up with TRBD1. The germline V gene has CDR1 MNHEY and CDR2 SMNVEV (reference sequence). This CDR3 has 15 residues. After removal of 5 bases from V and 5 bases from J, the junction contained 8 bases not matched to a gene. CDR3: CASSPDRGRRTEAFF. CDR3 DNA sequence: TGTGCCAGCAGTCCTGACAGGGGGCGCAGAACTGAAGCTTTCTTT.

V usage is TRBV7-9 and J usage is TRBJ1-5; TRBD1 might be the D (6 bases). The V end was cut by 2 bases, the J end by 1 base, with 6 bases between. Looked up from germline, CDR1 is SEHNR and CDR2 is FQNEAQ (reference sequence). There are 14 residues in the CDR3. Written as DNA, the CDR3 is TGTGCCAGCAGCTTAAGGGGGAGCAATCAGCCCCAGCATTTT. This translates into CASSLRGSNQPQHF. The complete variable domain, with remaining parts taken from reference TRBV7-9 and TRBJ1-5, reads DTGVSQNPRHKITKRGQNVTFRCDPISEHNRLYWYRQTLGQGPEFLTYFQNEAQLEKSRLLSDRFSAERPKGSFSTLEIQRTEQGDSAMYLCASSLRGSNQPQHFGDGTRLSIL.